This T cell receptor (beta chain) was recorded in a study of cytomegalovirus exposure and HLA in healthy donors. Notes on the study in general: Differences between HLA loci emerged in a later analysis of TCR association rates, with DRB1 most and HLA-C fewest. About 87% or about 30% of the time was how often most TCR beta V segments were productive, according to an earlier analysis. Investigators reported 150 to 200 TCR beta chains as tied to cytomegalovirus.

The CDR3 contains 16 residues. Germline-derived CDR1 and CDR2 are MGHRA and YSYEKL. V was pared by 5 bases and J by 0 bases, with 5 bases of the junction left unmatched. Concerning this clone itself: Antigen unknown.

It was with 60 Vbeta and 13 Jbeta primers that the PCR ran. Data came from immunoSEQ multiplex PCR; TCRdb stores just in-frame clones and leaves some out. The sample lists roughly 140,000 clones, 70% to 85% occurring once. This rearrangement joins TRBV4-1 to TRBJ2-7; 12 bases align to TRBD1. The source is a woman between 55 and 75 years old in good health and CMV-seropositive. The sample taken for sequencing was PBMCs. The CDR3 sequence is CASSAGTGGISYEQYF. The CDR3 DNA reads TGCGCCAGCAGCGCCGGGACAGGGGGCATCTCCTACGAGCAGTACTTC.